This T cell receptor (beta chain) originates from a study of cytomegalovirus exposure and HLA in healthy donors. Study-level findings and limits: In vitro experiments confirmed that a few CMV-associated chains were specific for CMV antigens.

Use of 60 Vbeta and 13 Jbeta primers characterized the PCR. Here immunoSEQ multiplex PCR was the method, and the copy in TCRdb shows in-frame clones only, minus some. The data hold around 130,000 clones, with approximately 8.6% observed a single time. Germline lookup yields CDR1 LNHDA and CDR2 SQIVND (reference sequence). This CDR3 region has 17 residues. V was pared by 5 bases and J by 0 bases, with 10 bases of the junction left unmatched. Remarks on this clone: Its target is unknown.

The genes are TRBV19 and TRBJ1-3, with TRBD1 matching 7 bases. The specimen was PBMCs. The TCR sequence derives from a woman aged 35 to 49 in good health and CMV-seropositive. The chain's CDR3 is CASSVLGQQISGNTIYF. The DNA for the CDR3 is TGTGCCAGTAGTGTCTTGGGACAGCAAATCTCTGGAAACACCATATATTTT.